In its sample, the clone carrying this TCR beta chain was seen many times. This record comes from a study of T cells in Graves' hyperthyroidism and ophthalmopathy. In the study overall: Before any treatment, at initial diagnosis, peripheral blood was collected.

RNA transcripts gave rise to amplified TCR beta CDR3 regions. During a first-round RT-PCR of the TCR CDR3, the HTBI primer set was used. MiXCR, run by TCRdb on the multiplex PCR reads, gives a single entry per CDR3 protein. The top ten clones hold roughly a third of a sample with around 340,000 distinct CDR3 sequences, roughly 15% of them seen once. The CDR3 extends over 14 amino acids. CDR1 ENHRY and CDR2 SYGVKD come from the germline V gene. V was pared by 10 bases and J by 1 base, with 8 bases of the junction left unmatched. The study based diagnoses on clinical symptoms, serum thyroxine and TRAb, thyroid ultrasound and orbital computed tomography. The PBMCs were sourced from fresh peripheral blood (about 10 ml).

Source material: blood. This chain uses TRBV10-3 with TRBJ2-5; 8 bases fit TRBD1. This sequence was found in a man aged 30 to 39 with Graves' hyperthyroidism. The CDR3 is CATGRQGSQETQYF. The CDR3, as DNA: TGTGCCACGGGCAGACAGGGGAGCCAAGAGACCCAGTACTTC.